This T cell receptor beta chain was documented in a study of cytomegalovirus exposure and HLA in healthy donors. Study-wide results and limits: The classifier, whose performance was assessed in both the original and validation cohorts, reportedly diagnosed cytomegalovirus status with high specificity and sensitivity.

PCR employed 60 Vbeta and 13 Jbeta primers. Using immunoSEQ multiplex PCR, the repertoire was profiled, and TCRdb retains in-frame clones only, with some absent. The repertoire holds some 130,000 clones, with around two thirds as singletons. This CDR3 contains 15 residues. From germline, CDR1 is SEHNR and CDR2 FQNEAQ (reference sequence). Trimming took off 1 base at V and 5 bases at J, with 15 bases between the two ends. About this clone itself: Its matching antigen is unknown.

This TCR came from a woman aged 60-75 years in good health and CMV-seropositive. J is TRBJ2-7 and V is TRBV7-9, with TRBD2 as a possible D gene (5 bases). The material sequenced was PBMCs. CDR3 sequence (DNA): TGTGCCAGCAGCTTAGGGGAGAGGCGGCCCCACGAGCAGTACTTC. Its translation: CASSLGERRPHEQYF.